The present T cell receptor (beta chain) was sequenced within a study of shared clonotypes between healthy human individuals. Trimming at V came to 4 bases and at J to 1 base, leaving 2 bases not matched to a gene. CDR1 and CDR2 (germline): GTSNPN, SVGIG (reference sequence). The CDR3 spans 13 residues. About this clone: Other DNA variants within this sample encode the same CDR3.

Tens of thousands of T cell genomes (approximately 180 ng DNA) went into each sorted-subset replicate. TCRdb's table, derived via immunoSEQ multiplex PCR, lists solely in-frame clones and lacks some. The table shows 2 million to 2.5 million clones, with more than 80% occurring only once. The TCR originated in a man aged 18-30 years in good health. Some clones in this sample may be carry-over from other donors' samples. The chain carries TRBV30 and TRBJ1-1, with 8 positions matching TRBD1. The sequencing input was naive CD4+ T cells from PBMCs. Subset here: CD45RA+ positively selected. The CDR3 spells CAWTDRGNTEAFF. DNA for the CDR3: TGTGCCTGGACAGACAGGGGGAACACTGAAGCTTTCTTT. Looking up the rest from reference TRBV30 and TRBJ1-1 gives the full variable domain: SQTIHQWPATLVQPVGSPLSLECTVEGTSNPNLYWYRQAAGRGLQLLFYSVGIGQISSEVPQNLSASRPQDRQFILSSKKLLLSDSGFYLCAWTDRGNTEAFFGQGTRLTVV.